The rows below give T cell receptor beta chains drawn from one sample of a study of regulatory T cells in long-lasting Graves disease. TCRdb analysed the multiplex PCR reads with MiXCR anew, one entry per CDR3 protein. The data show under 500,000 distinct CDR3 sequences, with more than 20% seen just once and 7.8% held by the top ten. Specimen: peripheral blood mononuclear cells (PBMCs), collected when the disease was refractory, from a patient treated with antithyroid drugs. All receptors derive from a female donor with Graves disease. Each CDR3 is given with its conserved first and last residue. The D gene is left open where the match is weak. Clone size is given for some rows only: seen once, a few or many times, or a class if the clone is expanded.

V	D	J	size	CDR3	DNA
TRBV27	TRBD1	TRBJ1-2	many	CASGTGGIGYTF	TGTGCCAGCGGCACAGGGGGAATTGGCTACACCTTC
TRBV29-1	TRBD2	TRBJ2-7	-	CSALTAAAGGGHEQYF	TGCAGCGCCCTGACTGCGGCAGCGGGAGGCGGTCACGAGCAGTACTTC
TRBV12-3/TRBV12-4	TRBD1	TRBJ1-1	many	CASSHGRGRTEAFF	TGTGCCAGCAGTCACGGCAGGGGGCGGACTGAAGCTTTCTTT
TRBV28	-	TRBJ1-5	many	CASNESNQPQHF	TGTGCCAGCAACGAAAGCAATCAGCCCCAGCATTTT
TRBV24-1	TRBD2	TRBJ2-5	many	CATSDFGLAGQETQYF	TGTGCCACCAGTGATTTCGGACTAGCGGGCCAAGAGACCCAGTACTTC
TRBV6-1	-	TRBJ1-5	many	CASSDQIGGDDQPQHF	TGTGCCAGCAGTGACCAGATCGGGGGGGATGATCAGCCCCAGCATTTT
TRBV6-5	TRBD1	TRBJ2-5	many	CASSYKGQGWGETQYF	TGTGCCAGCAGTTACAAGGGACAGGGCTGGGGAGAGACCCAGTACTTC
TRBV6-5	-	TRBJ1-1	many	CASSYSLGTTEAFF	TGTGCCAGCAGTTACTCGTTAGGGACCACTGAAGCTTTCTTT
TRBV29-1	-	TRBJ2-7	-	CSVENARGFSYEQYF	TGCAGCGTTGAAAACGCCAGGGGATTCTCCTACGAGCAGTACTTC
TRBV28	TRBD2	TRBJ2-7	-	CASSATSGRAADEQYF	TGTGCCAGCAGTGCTACTAGCGGGAGGGCCGCGGACGAGCAGTACTTC
TRBV18	TRBD1	TRBJ1-2	few	CASSLLAAGTVPDINYGYTF	TGTGCCAGCTCACTTCTAGCCGCCGGGACAGTTCCTGACATTAACTATGGCTACACCTTC
TRBV29-1	-	TRBJ1-1	few	CSALDLGAGEAFF	TGCAGCGCCCTAGACCTGGGGGCCGGTGAAGCTTTCTTT
TRBV6-2/TRBV6-3	TRBD1	TRBJ1-1	few	CASTLGQGQTEAFF	TGTGCCAGCACCTTGGGACAGGGACAAACTGAAGCTTTCTTT
TRBV10-3	TRBD1	TRBJ1-5	once	CAISRDRVSNQPQHF	TGTGCCATCAGCCGGGACAGGGTTAGCAATCAGCCCCAGCATTTT
TRBV5-1	-	TRBJ2-7	few	CASSLGQGLTYEQYF	TGCGCCAGCAGCTTGGGCCAGGGGCTCACCTACGAGCAGTACTTC
TRBV20-1	-	TRBJ2-3	-	CSARDVWQPSTDTQYF	TGCAGTGCTAGAGATGTTTGGCAACCGAGCACAGATACGCAGTATTTT
TRBV20-1	-	TRBJ2-5	many	CSARAIQYQETQYF	TGCAGTGCTAGAGCCATCCAATACCAAGAGACCCAGTACTTC
TRBV9	TRBD1	TRBJ1-2	once	CASSETGYSYGYTF	TGTGCCAGCAGCGAGACAGGGTACTCCTATGGCTACACCTTC
TRBV5-1	-	TRBJ1-4	-	CASSLKGQGVPLYPTNEKLFF	TGCGCCAGCAGCTTAAAAGGGCAGGGCGTGCCCCTCTACCCAACTAATGAAAAACTGTTTTTT
TRBV20-1	TRBD1	TRBJ2-7	-	CSAPMRTGFYEQYF	TGCAGTGCGCCAATGAGGACAGGGTTTTACGAGCAGTACTTC
TRBV10-3	TRBD1	TRBJ2-7	-	CAISERTGGYEQYF	TGTGCCATCAGTGAAAGGACAGGGGGATACGAGCAGTACTTC
TRBV27	-	TRBJ1-6	many	CASSFDYNSPLHF	TGTGCCAGCAGTTTTGACTATAATTCACCCCTCCACTTT
TRBV27	-	TRBJ2-5	many	CASSLLGIGTQYF	TGTGCCAGCAGTTTATTGGGTATCGGGACCCAGTACTTC
TRBV19	-	TRBJ2-2	-	CASSKALEVPLFF	TGTGCCAGTAGTAAGGCTCTCGAGGTGCCGCTGTTTTTT
TRBV28	-	TRBJ2-2	many	CASRPSSGVTGELFF	TGTGCCAGCAGGCCCTCCTCAGGGGTCACCGGGGAGCTGTTTTTT
TRBV13	-	TRBJ1-3	few	CASSLASGGTIYF	TGTGCCAGCAGCTTAGCGTCGGGAGGCACCATATATTTT
TRBV7-2	-	TRBJ2-3	-	CASSSPTGSTDTQYF	TGTGCCAGCAGCTCCCCGACAGGCAGCACAGATACGCAGTATTTT
TRBV29-1	TRBD2	TRBJ2-7	-	CSVGAPSGGSGFYEQYF	TGCAGCGTTGGGGCACCGTCTGGCGGGAGCGGATTCTACGAGCAGTACTTC
TRBV6-1	-	TRBJ1-6	-	CASTRSSYNSPLHF	TGTGCCAGCACCCGGAGCTCCTATAATTCACCCCTCCACTTT
TRBV6-2/TRBV6-3	-	TRBJ1-2	many	CASRYGTYGYTF	TGTGCCAGCAGATACGGGACCTATGGCTACACCTTC
TRBV6-5	-	TRBJ2-7	many	CASSYLIRAGEQYF	TGTGCCAGCAGTTACTTAATCCGGGCCGGCGAGCAGTACTTC
TRBV7-2	TRBD1	TRBJ1-2	-	CASSQALTGGAYGYTF	TGTGCCAGCAGCCAAGCGCTAACAGGGGGAGCCTATGGCTACACCTTC
TRBV27	TRBD1	TRBJ1-1	many	CASSLSRDRDEAFF	TGTGCCAGCAGTTTATCCCGGGACAGGGATGAAGCTTTCTTT
TRBV6-9	TRBD1	TRBJ1-2	-	CASSYGWPGGDYGYTF	TGTGCCAGCAGTTACGGTTGGCCAGGGGGCGACTATGGCTACACCTTC
TRBV3-1	-	TRBJ2-7	-	CASAGPYEQYF	TGTGCCAGCGCAGGGCCCTACGAGCAGTACTTC
TRBV29-1	-	TRBJ1-2	many	CSVGQSYGYTF	TGCAGCGTTGGACAGTCTTATGGCTACACCTTC
TRBV20-1	TRBD1	TRBJ2-1	-	CSASDRGLDEQFF	TGCAGTGCTTCGGACAGGGGGCTAGATGAGCAGTTCTTC
TRBV7-2	TRBD2	TRBJ2-7	-	CASSSTGTRFYEQYF	TGTGCCAGCAGCTCTACCGGGACTAGATTTTACGAGCAGTACTTC
TRBV15	-	TRBJ2-7	-	CATSHLGGEQYF	TGTGCCACCAGCCATTTGGGCGGCGAGCAGTACTTC
TRBV12-3/TRBV12-4	TRBD1	TRBJ1-1	many	CASSLARQGAAFF	TGTGCCAGCAGTTTAGCGCGACAGGGGGCGGCTTTCTTT
TRBV15	TRBD1	TRBJ1-6	many	CATSRAGRDRGNSPLHF	TGTGCCACCAGCAGAGCGGGACGGGACAGGGGGAATTCACCCCTCCACTTT
TRBV10-3	-	TRBJ1-6	many	CAISTGTLDSPLHF	TGTGCCATCAGTACCGGGACCTTAGATTCACCCCTCCACTTT
TRBV12-3/TRBV12-4	TRBD2	TRBJ2-7	many	CASSKKTSGTYEQYF	TGTGCCAGCTCAAAAAAGACTAGCGGTACCTACGAGCAGTACTTC
TRBV7-9	-	TRBJ1-5	-	CASSSDTGSLNQPQHF	TGTGCCAGCAGCTCGGACACAGGGAGCCTCAATCAGCCCCAGCATTTT
TRBV6-1	-	TRBJ1-5	few	CASSRTVRGNQPQHF	TGTGCCAGCAGTCGGACGGTCCGAGGCAATCAGCCCCAGCATTTT
TRBV5-6	-	TRBJ1-1	-	CASSVAYGTAMNTEAFF	TGTGCCAGCAGCGTCGCCTACGGGACGGCGATGAACACTGAAGCTTTCTTT
TRBV2	-	TRBJ1-1	many	CASSEPTAGNTEAFF	TGTGCCAGCAGTGAGCCGACAGCGGGGAACACTGAAGCTTTCTTT
TRBV20-1	-	TRBJ1-2	many	CSASATGYTF	TGCAGTGCTAGTGCTACCGGCTACACCTTC
TRBV12-3/TRBV12-4	-	TRBJ1-6	many	CASRPLRGTESPLHF	TGTGCCAGCAGACCCCTTAGGGGGACGGAGTCACCCCTCCACTTT
TRBV7-9	-	TRBJ2-2	-	CASSSLVGLQNTGELFF	TGTGCCAGCAGCTCACTGGTCGGACTCCAGAACACCGGGGAGCTGTTTTTT